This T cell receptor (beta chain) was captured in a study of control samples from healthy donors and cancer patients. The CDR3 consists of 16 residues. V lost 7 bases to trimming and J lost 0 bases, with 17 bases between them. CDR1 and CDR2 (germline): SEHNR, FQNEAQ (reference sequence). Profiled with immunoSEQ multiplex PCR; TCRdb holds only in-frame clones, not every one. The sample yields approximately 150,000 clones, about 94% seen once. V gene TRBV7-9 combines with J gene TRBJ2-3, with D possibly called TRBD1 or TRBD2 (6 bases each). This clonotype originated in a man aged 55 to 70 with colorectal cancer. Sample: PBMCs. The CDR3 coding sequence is TGTGCCAGCATCTGGGGGGCGGTTCCTAGCACAGATACGCAGTATTTT. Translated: CASIWGAVPSTDTQYF.